This passage covers 25 T cell receptor beta chains from one sample sequenced in a study of T cell responses to AZD1222 COVID-19 vaccine. Sequencing was performed with immunoSEQ multiplex PCR; in TCRdb, only in-frame clones are kept and a portion is missing. The data contain some 150,000 clones, more than 85% of them singletons. This material consisted of peripheral blood, taken after recovery from COVID-19. The receptor source for this set is an adult who had recovered from COVID-19.

The chain recombines TRBV7-2 with TRBJ2-2; TRBD1 aligns across 7 bases. After removal of 5 bases from V and 6 bases from J, the junction contained 6 bases not matched to a gene. CDR1 and CDR2 from the germline V gene are SGHTA and FQGNSA. This CDR3 is built from 14 residues. For the CDR3, the DNA is TGTGCCAGCAGCCGCGAGGGGGCGTCCGGGGAGCTGTTTTTT. Protein: CASSREGASGELFF.

V and J are TRBV27 and TRBJ1-6; D is perhaps TRBD1 (6 bases). CDR3 length equals 17 residues. Germline V gives CDR1 MNHEY, CDR2 SMNVEV (reference sequence). V was clipped by 8 bases and J by 6 bases, with 23 bases between them. CDR3 sequence (DNA): TGTGCCAGCGGGAGCCCCGGACAGCTAACGATTAATTCACCCCTCCACTTT. Translating gives CASGSPGQLTINSPLHF.

This chain uses TRBV11-2 with TRBJ2-1, with TRBD1 as a possible D gene (5 bases). The CDR3 extends over 15 amino acids. V was shortened by 4 bases and J by 2 bases, with 12 bases between the two germline ends. Germline V gene lookup returns CDR1 SGHAT and CDR2 FQNNGV. The DNA for the CDR3 is TGTGCCAGCAGCTCGACAGTGAGCCCCTACAATGAGCAGTTCTTC. Translating it yields CASSSTVSPYNEQFF.

This clone was seen just once. V gene TRBV11-2 combines with J gene TRBJ2-3; unclear D gene. The CDR3 covers 15 residues. CDR1 is SGHAT and CDR2 is FQNNGV in the germline V gene. Between the trimmed V and J ends, which lost 8 bases and 4 bases, there was a span of 19 bases. Here the CDR3 reads CASSRWAVNPDTQYF. CDR3 DNA sequence: TGTGCCAGCTCGCGGTGGGCAGTGAATCCAGATACGCAGTATTTT.

The chain uses TRBV24-1 and TRBJ1-2; 8 bases match TRBD1. Per germline, CDR1 KGHDR and CDR2 SFDVKD. This CDR3 is built from 14 residues. With 3 bases clipped from V and 4 bases from J, the junction kept 3 bases outside the gene matches. The DNA for the CDR3 is TGTGCCACCAGTGATGCTACAGGGGGCTATGGCTACACCTTC. It translates to CATSDATGGYGYTF.

This sequence joins TRBV10-3 and TRBJ2-4, with a possible D match to TRBD2 (5 bases). Per germline, CDR1 ENHRY and CDR2 SYGVKD. The CDR3 contains 15 residues. The V gene lost 0 bases and the J gene lost 7 bases, with 13 bases spanning the gap. For the CDR3, the DNA is TGTGCCATCAGTGAGTCTGTCGGGGAAAATAACATTCAGTACTTC. It specifies CAISESVGENNIQYF.

This chain links TRBV29-1 with TRBJ1-1, with no clear D. Trimming stripped 4 bases from V and 7 bases from J, with 13 bases between. This CDR3 has 12 amino acids. Germline V CDR1 and CDR2: SQVTM, ANQGSEA. The CDR3 here is CSVGNAGGEAFF. CDR3 DNA sequence: TGCAGCGTTGGTAATGCAGGCGGTGAAGCTTTCTTT. The variable domain in full, completed from reference TRBV29-1 and TRBJ1-1, reads SAVISQKPSRDICQRGTSLTIQCQVDSQVTMMFWYRQQPGQSLTLIATANQGSEATYESGFVIDKFPISRPNLTFSTLTVSNMSPEDSSIYLCSVGNAGGEAFFGQGTRLTVV.

The genes are TRBV5-6 and TRBJ2-1; 9 nucleotides align to TRBD2. V gave up 4 bases and J gave up 3 bases; unmatched junction bases: 8. Per germline, CDR1 SGHDT and CDR2 YYEEEE. This CDR3 is 16 amino acids long. The CDR3 DNA follows: TGTGCCAGCAGCGGGGTAGCGGGAGAGATCTACAATGAGCAGTTCTTC. Translation: CASSGVAGEIYNEQFF. The variable domain in full, completed from reference TRBV5-6 and TRBJ2-1, reads DAGVTQSPTHLIKTRGQQVTLRCSPKSGHDTVSWYQQALGQGPQFIFQYYEEEERQRGNFPDRFSGHQFPNYSSELNVNALLLGDSALYLCASSGVAGEIYNEQFFGPGTRLTVL.

The rearrangement uses TRBV23-1 and TRBJ1-2; D is ambiguous. TRBV23-1 is an open reading frame, and its role is uncertain. The CDR3 totals 14 residues. Trimming took off 4 bases at V and 6 bases at J, with 15 bases between the two ends. CDR3 in amino acids: CASSPSFGWDGYTF. In nucleotides, the CDR3 is TGCGCCAGCAGTCCCTCCTTCGGGTGGGATGGCTACACCTTC.

The chain combines TRBV10-2 with TRBJ1-5; perhaps TRBD1 as D (6 bases). The CDR3 spans 13 residues. Germline V lookup: CDR1 WSHSY, CDR2 SAAADI. V was trimmed by 7 bases and J by 6 bases, leaving 13 bases between them. For the CDR3, the DNA is TGCGCCAGCACTCGGACAGTCCGTCAGCCCCAGCATTTT. It codes for CASTRTVRQPQHF.

The chain employs TRBV7-3 and TRBJ2-7, with 7 bases identical to TRBD1. There are 13 residues in the CDR3. CDR1 SGHTA and CDR2 FQGTGA come from the germline V gene. After removal of 3 bases from V and 3 bases from J, the junction contained 2 bases not matched to a gene. The CDR3 spells CASSFGTDYEQYF. DNA of the CDR3: TGTGCCAGCAGCTTTGGGACAGACTACGAGCAGTACTTC.

This clone turned up a few times. V and J are TRBV5-1 and TRBJ2-1; TRBD2 matches 9 bases. This CDR3 has 15 amino acids. V trimming: 4 bases; J trimming: 4 bases; junction bases outside the gene matches: 6. CDR1 SGHRS and CDR2 YFSETQ come from the germline V gene. The CDR3: CASSRELAGYNEQFF. DNA for the CDR3: TGCGCCAGCAGCCGCGAGCTAGCGGGGTACAATGAGCAGTTCTTC.

This clone occurred a few times. The V and J genes are TRBV2 and TRBJ1-5; D gene uncertain. Germline CDR1 and CDR2: SNHLY and FYNNEI. Trimming took off 6 bases at V and 0 bases at J, with 3 bases between the two ends. The CDR3 has 12 amino acids. The CDR3 sequence is CASRNSNQPQHF. The CDR3 DNA reads TGTGCCAGCAGGAATAGCAATCAGCCCCAGCATTTT.

The rearrangement uses TRBV7-9 and TRBJ1-1; no reliable D call. From germline, CDR1 is SEHNR and CDR2 FQNEAQ (reference sequence). The CDR3 consists of 15 residues. The V and J ends lost 5 bases and 1 base respectively, with 14 bases between them. CDR3 DNA sequence: TGTGCCAGCAGCCCCAGGCGGACGGCGAACACTGAAGCTTTCTTT. Translating it yields CASSPRRTANTEAFF.

The V and J genes are TRBV7-4 and TRBJ1-2, with 7 bases fitting TRBD1. The CDR3 loop spans 13 amino acids. The germline CDR1 and CDR2 sequences are SGHVT and SQSDAQ. V lost 2 bases, J lost 6 bases, and 3 bases stayed unmatched. CDR3 sequence reads: CASSLRRGDGYTF. The CDR3 DNA is TGTGCCAGCAGCTTACGCAGGGGGGATGGCTACACCTTC.

J is TRBJ2-7 and V is TRBV10-3; 9 positions match TRBD1. CDR1 is ENHRY, CDR2 SYGVKD, per germline. The CDR3 sequence is 14 residues long. J was trimmed by 4 bases and V by 11 bases; bases with no gene match: 12. The CDR3 coding sequence is TGTGCCTCCGCGGGAACAGGGGGCGATTACGAGCAGTACTTC. It is translated as CASAGTGGDYEQYF.

V is TRBV2 and J is TRBJ2-7, with D maybe TRBD1 (5 bases). Germline V lookup: CDR1 SNHLY, CDR2 FYNNEI. V was pared by 9 bases and J by 7 bases, with 22 bases between. The CDR3 runs to 14 residues. The DNA for the CDR3 is TGTGCCAGTAGACCCAACAGGTTTCCTAAGGAGCAGTACTTC. Translated, it gives CASRPNRFPKEQYF. Supplemented by reference TRBV2 and TRBJ2-7, the full variable domain reads EPEVTQTPSHQVTQMGQEVILRCVPISNHLYFYWYRQILGQKVEFLVSFYNNEISEKSEIFDDQFSVERPDGSNFTLKIRSTKLEDSAMYFCASRPNRFPKEQYFGPGTRLTVT.

This clone is a singleton in its sample. V gene TRBV19 combines with J gene TRBJ2-7; TRBD1 aligns across 8 bases. This CDR3 is built from 16 residues. In germline, CDR1 is LNHDA, CDR2 SQIVND (reference sequence). Trimming removed 3 bases from V and 2 bases from J; junction bases left unmatched: 9. This chain's CDR3 is CASSIRTGSGAYEQYF. The CDR3, as DNA: TGTGCCAGTAGTATCCGGACAGGGTCAGGAGCCTACGAGCAGTACTTC. The entire variable domain, with the rest obtained from reference TRBV19 and TRBJ2-7, is as follows: DGGITQSPKYLFRKEGQNVTLSCEQNLNHDAMYWYRQDPGQGLRLIYYSQIVNDFQKGDIAEGYSVSREKKESFPLTVTSAQKNPTAFYLCASSIRTGSGAYEQYFGPGTRLTVT.

The V and J genes are TRBV5-6 and TRBJ1-6; D ambiguous. The V end lost 0 bases, the J end lost 3 bases, and 13 bases lay between the germline ends. CDR1 and CDR2 from the germline V gene are SGHDT and YYEEEE. The CDR3 contains 17 residues. In DNA, the CDR3 is TGTGCCAGCAGCTTGGTGACCTCAAGGGACTATAATTCACCCCTCCACTTT. Its protein is CASSLVTSRDYNSPLHF.

The V gene is TRBV11-3, the J gene TRBJ2-1; D gene unclear. This CDR3 spans 12 amino acids. Trimming pared 0 bases from V and 7 bases from J, leaving 4 bases between. Germline V gene data show CDR1 as SGHNT and CDR2 as YENEEA. The CDR3 DNA sequence: TGTGCCAGCAGCTTAGATAGGAATGAGCAGTTCTTC. As protein: CASSLDRNEQFF.

The CDR3 region has the DNA TGTGCCACCAGCAGCGACACTTTGGACAGGGCCGGGGCTTATGGCTATGGCTACACCTTC. Residues: CATSSDTLDRAGAYGYGYTF. V is TRBV15 and J is TRBJ1-2; 8 bases fit TRBD1. Germline assignment: CDR1 LNHNV and CDR2 YYDKDF (reference sequence). The CDR3 is 20 residues long. V lost 3 bases, J lost 4 bases, and 22 bases stayed unmatched.

The CDR3 spells CASSRVRDRQPTQPQHF. The CDR3 nucleotides are TGCGCCAGCAGCCGAGTCCGGGACAGGCAGCCGACACAGCCCCAGCATTTT. The chain joins TRBV5-1 to TRBJ1-5; TRBD1 agrees at 8 bases. V trimming: 4 bases; J trimming: 7 bases; junction bases outside the gene matches: 16. Germline assignment: CDR1 SGHRS and CDR2 YFSETQ. The CDR3 is made up of 17 amino acids.

The chain recombines TRBV6-2 or TRBV6-3 with TRBJ2-3; 8 bases match TRBD2. Looked up from germline, CDR1 is MNHEY and CDR2 is SVGEGT. The CDR3 has 17 residues. Trimming cost V 5 bases and J 2 bases; bases outside gene matches: 12. This CDR3 is CASSDPGTRSITDTQYF. DNA of the CDR3: TGTGCCAGCAGTGACCCGGGGACTAGATCCATCACAGATACGCAGTATTTT.

The chain is built from TRBV7-4 and TRBJ1-6, with D hard to call. The CDR3 spans 17 residues. The ends were cut back, 2 bases at V and 2 bases at J, with 13 bases in the middle. Per germline, CDR1 SGHVT and CDR2 SQSDAQ. The CDR3 bases are TGTGCCAGCAGCTTAATCTTCGGTGCGGCCTATAATTCACCCCTCCACTTT. This gives the protein CASSLIFGAAYNSPLHF.

The chain is built from TRBV9 and TRBJ2-2, with D hard to call. Germline V gives CDR1 SGDLS, CDR2 YYNGEE. V shed 0 bases and J shed 1 base, with 4 bases lying between them. This CDR3 has 14 amino acids. The CDR3 protein is CASSVAVNTGELFF. The CDR3 DNA sequence: TGTGCCAGCAGCGTAGCTGTGAACACCGGGGAGCTGTTTTTT.